The 14 T cell receptor beta chains reported below all come from one sample, sequenced in a study of T cells in Graves' hyperthyroidism and ophthalmopathy (dated by TCRdb to about 2019). The receptor library was made with multiplex PCR. The sequencer was an Illumina HiSeq 2000. The TCR beta CDR3 regions were amplified from the RNA transcripts. A first-round RT-PCR of the TCR CDR3 used the HTBI primer set with the Qiagen OneStep RT-PCR kit. TCRdb applied fastp at Q25 and MiXCR to the public reads, then kept only in-frame beta chains. Each entry is one CDR3 protein sequence, shown with its most common DNA and genes. Here the sample has roughly 740,000 distinct CDR3 sequences; roughly 15% occur a single time. Jointly, the top ten make up under 8.5% of the sample. The sequenced material came from blood. The receptors stem from a young man with Graves' hyperthyroidism.

This clonotype was seen many times. The genes are TRBV28 and TRBJ2-2; a possible D gene is TRBD1 (7 bases). Trimming removed 5 bases from V and 1 base from J, with 20 bases in between. The CDR3 length is 18 residues. Germline lookup yields CDR1 MDHEN and CDR2 SYDVKM. The CDR3 DNA reads as TGTGCCAGCAGTCCCCGTTCGAGGGGGCGGGGGAACACCGGGGAGCTGTTTTTT. It translates to CASSPRSRGRGNTGELFF. The full variable domain, rest sourced from reference TRBV28 and TRBJ2-2, is DVKVTQSSRYLVKRTGEKVFLECVQDMDHENMFWYRQDPGLGLRLIYFSYDVKMKEKGDIPEGYSVSREKKERFSLILESASTNQTSMYLCASSPRSRGRGNTGELFFGEGSRLTVL.

This clonotype was seen at least ten times. J is TRBJ2-2 and V is TRBV7-9; TRBD2 might be the D (7 bases). The CDR3 consists of 18 residues. Trimming pared 5 bases from V and 1 base from J, leaving 20 bases between. Germline lookup yields CDR1 SEHNR and CDR2 FQNEAQ (reference sequence). This CDR3 reads CASSQDSHTSVNTGELFF. The CDR3 DNA follows: TGTGCCAGCAGCCAGGACAGTCACACTAGCGTGAACACCGGGGAGCTGTTTTTT.

The CDR3 DNA follows: TGTGCCAGCAGTAAGGACTTCGCCTCCTACAATGAGCAGTTCTTC. As protein: CASSKDFASYNEQFF. J is TRBJ2-1 and V is TRBV6-1; a possible D gene is TRBD2 (5 bases). The CDR3 is made up of 15 amino acids. Per the germline V gene, CDR1 is MNHNS and CDR2 is SASEGT. V was cut by 5 bases and J by 0 bases, with 11 bases left in between.

The rearrangement links TRBV27 to TRBJ1-1; D gene unclear. Germline V gene lookup returns CDR1 MNHEY and CDR2 SMNVEV (reference sequence). V was cut by 5 bases and J by 0 bases, with 13 bases left in between. The CDR3 extends over 15 amino acids. This CDR3 reads CASSGVVGLNTEAFF. The CDR3 nucleotides are TGTGCCAGCAGTGGGGTTGTCGGTCTGAACACTGAAGCTTTCTTT.

This clonotype was seen many times. The chain uses TRBV5-1 and TRBJ2-7, with a tentative D call TRBD1 (6 bases). Germline lookup yields CDR1 SGHRS and CDR2 YFSETQ. Trimming removed 3 bases from V and 6 bases from J, with 19 bases in between. This CDR3 is built from 15 residues. CDR3 coding DNA: TGCGCCAGCAGCTGGAGACCGGGACACCGAAGCGAGCAGTACTTC. Its translation is CASSWRPGHRSEQYF.

There are many counts of this clonotype. This chain connects TRBV19 to TRBJ1-1, with D possibly matching TRBD1 (6 bases). Germline V gene lookup returns CDR1 LNHDA and CDR2 SQIVND (reference sequence). The V and J ends lost 6 bases and 4 bases respectively, with 15 bases between them. The CDR3 runs 14 residues. The CDR3 spells CASSPGDWITEAFF. The CDR3 DNA reads TGTGCCAGTAGCCCAGGGGATTGGATCACTGAAGCTTTCTTT. The full variable domain, completed using reference TRBV19 and TRBJ1-1, is DGGITQSPKYLFRKEGQNVTLSCEQNLNHDAMYWYRQDPGQGLRLIYYSQIVNDFQKGDIAEGYSVSREKKESFPLTVTSAQKNPTAFYLCASSPGDWITEAFFGQGTRLTVV.

This clonotype was found many times. This rearrangement joins TRBV20-1 to TRBJ2-7; D gene uncertain. The V gene lost 3 bases and the J gene lost 2 bases, with 20 bases spanning the gap. The CDR3 runs 16 residues. Germline values: CDR1 DFQATT, CDR2 SNEGSKA (reference sequence). The CDR3: CSASGPVGSSTYEQYF. The CDR3 DNA follows: TGCAGTGCTAGTGGTCCGGTCGGCAGCTCGACCTACGAGCAGTACTTC.

The V and J genes are TRBV18 and TRBJ2-1; TRBD1 matches 7 bases. Germline V gene sequence: CDR1 KGHSH, CDR2 LQKENI. There are 16 residues in the CDR3. V lost 4 bases to trimming and J lost 5 bases; unmatched junction nucleotides: 11. CDR3 in amino acids: CASSLGQVGYHNEQFF. CDR3 in DNA: TGTGCCAGCTCACTTGGACAGGTCGGGTACCACAATGAGCAGTTCTTC.

Many counts were recorded for this clonotype. This chain connects TRBV20-1 to TRBJ2-7, with D possibly matching TRBD1 (6 bases). This CDR3 spans 16 amino acids. CDR1 is DFQATT and CDR2 is SNEGSKA in the germline V gene (reference sequence). Trimming removed 3 bases at V and 5 bases at J, with 23 bases between. CDR3 nucleotides: TGCAGTGCTAGTCCACTACACGGCAGGGGAATCGACGAGCAGTACTTC. Protein sequence: CSASPLHGRGIDEQYF.

This clonotype was recorded at least ten times. The gene calls are TRBV28 and TRBJ1-6; 8 bases are shared with TRBD1. The ends lost 4 bases at V and 7 bases at J; junction bases unmatched: 9. There are 16 residues in the CDR3. Germline V lookup: CDR1 MDHEN, CDR2 SYDVKM. CDR3 sequence reads: CASSSSGQALNSPLHF. As DNA, the CDR3 is TGTGCCAGCAGTTCCTCGGGACAGGCCCTAAATTCACCCCTCCACTTT.

This clonotype was counted at least ten times. This chain uses TRBV7-2 with TRBJ2-1, with TRBD1 identical over 10 bases. V trimming: 5 bases; J trimming: 6 bases; junction bases outside the gene matches: 7. The germline CDR1 and CDR2 sequences are SGHTA and FQGNSA. CDR3 size: 15 residues. DNA for the CDR3: TGTGCCAGCAGCAGACAGGGGGCGCTGGGCAATGAGCAGTTCTTC. Translation: CASSRQGALGNEQFF. The full variable domain, completed using reference TRBV7-2 and TRBJ2-1, is GAGVSQSPSNKVTEKGKDVELRCDPISGHTALYWYRQSLGQGLEFLIYFQGNSAPDKSGLPSDRFSAERTGGSVSTLTIQRTQQEDSAVYLCASSRQGALGNEQFFGPGTRLTVL.

This clonotype was seen at least ten times. The V call is TRBV20-1, the J call TRBJ2-7; 11 positions match TRBD1. The trim removed 6 bases at V and 2 bases at J, leaving 3 bases unmatched. From germline, CDR1 is DFQATT and CDR2 SNEGSKA (reference sequence). The CDR3 contains 13 residues. CDR3 sequence: CSAPGQGAYEQYF. The CDR3 DNA reads TGCAGTGCCCCGGGACAGGGGGCCTACGAGCAGTACTTC.

The CDR3 loop is CSVSPGLAARETQYF. The CDR3 nucleotides are TGCAGCGTTTCCCCCGGACTAGCGGCAAGAGAGACCCAGTACTTC. The chain carries TRBV29-1 and TRBJ2-5, with TRBD2 matching 10 bases. The junction had 10 bases not matched to a gene; V was cut back by 5 bases and J by 4 bases. Germline loops: CDR1 SQVTM, CDR2 ANQGSEA. This CDR3 has 15 amino acids. Based on the CDR3 plus reference TRBV29-1 and TRBJ2-5, the full variable domain is SAVISQKPSRDICQRGTSLTIQCQVDSQVTMMFWYRQQPGQSLTLIATANQGSEATYESGFVIDKFPISRPNLTFSTLTVSNMSPEDSSIYLCSVSPGLAARETQYFGPGTRLLVL.

The V gene is TRBV20-1, the J gene TRBJ2-1; TRBD2 agrees at 9 bases. CDR1 and CDR2 from the germline V gene are DFQATT and SNEGSKA (reference sequence). This CDR3 has 14 amino acids. J gave up 7 bases and V 0 bases, and 4 bases lay outside the gene matches. The CDR3 is CSARDGLAWNEQFF. CDR3 nucleotide sequence: TGCAGTGCTAGAGATGGACTAGCGTGGAATGAGCAGTTCTTC.